Listed below are T cell receptor beta chains from one sample, sequenced in a study of radiotherapy plus CTLA-4 blockade in lung cancer. Assay used: immunoSEQ multiplex PCR; TCRdb lists only in-frame clones, some missing. The sample has some 110,000 clones, more than 75% seen once. Material: peripheral blood, obtained from a patient treated with radiotherapy plus ipilimumab. The receptors originated from a human donor with non-small cell lung cancer that progressed on radiotherapy plus ipilimumab. Some clones in this sample may be carry-over from other donors' samples. CDR3s include the opening cysteine and the closing phenylalanine or tryptophan. A D gene is named only where the DNA matches it firmly. Expanded clones get a size class; other rows say once, few or many, or leave the size out.

abundance | j_gene | v_gene | d_gene | CDR3nt | CDR3aa
few | TRBJ1-2 | TRBV28 | - | TGTGCCACCCTAACAATGCCCTATGGCTACACCTTC | CATLTMPYGYTF
- | TRBJ1-2 | TRBV2 | - | TGTGCCAGCAGTGACAGGGATTATGGCTACACCTTC | CASSDRDYGYTF
- | TRBJ2-1 | TRBV7-2 | - | TGTGCCAGCAGCTTAGCTTGGGGTTCCTACAATGAGCAGTTCTTC | CASSLAWGSYNEQFF
once | TRBJ2-3 | TRBV6-5 | - | TGTGCCAGCAGTTGGGGTAGTACCACAGATACGCAGTATTTT | CASSWGSTTDTQYF
- | TRBJ2-6 | TRBV10-3 | TRBD1 | TGTGCCATCAGTGAGTCGAGGTACACAGGGGACGGGGCCAACGTCCTGACTTTC | CAISESRYTGDGANVLTF
- | TRBJ1-1 | TRBV25-1 | - | TGTGCCAGCAGTGTAGAACACCGGAGGTACACTGAAGCTTTCTTT | CASSVEHRRYTEAFF
- | TRBJ2-7 | TRBV5-8 | TRBD1 | TGTGCCAGCAGCTTGGAGGGACAGGGATTCTACGAGCAGTACTTC | CASSLEGQGFYEQYF
- | TRBJ2-6 | TRBV7-3 | - | TGTGCCAGCAGCCCTTCGACAGCTGGGGCCAACGTCCTGACTTTC | CASSPSTAGANVLTF
- | TRBJ2-7 | TRBV7-9 | TRBD1 | TGTGCCAGCAGCCATCCGACAGGGGGTCTCTCCTACGAGCAGTACTTC | CASSHPTGGLSYEQYF
once | TRBJ1-1 | TRBV29-1 | TRBD1 | TGCAGCTATCGGGACAGGACGAACACTGAAGCTTTCTTT | CSYRDRTNTEAFF
- | TRBJ2-5 | TRBV5-8 | - | TGTGCCAGCAGCTTGGGGCACGGGGGAGAGACCCAGTACTTC | CASSLGHGGETQYF
- | TRBJ1-1 | TRBV20-1 | - | TGCAGTGCTAGAGGGCACACTGAAGCTTTCTTT | CSARGHTEAFF
- | TRBJ1-2 | TRBV15 | - | TGTGCCACCAGCAGAGACGGCAGAAACTATGGCTACACCTTC | CATSRDGRNYGYTF
- | TRBJ1-1 | TRBV4-1 | - | TGCGCCAGCAGCCAAGTCGTCTTAGGACTGACACCTGAAGCTTTCTTT | CASSQVVLGLTPEAFF
- | TRBJ2-3 | TRBV21-1 | - | TGTGCCAGCAGCAAAAGGGCCGGGACTAGTGAAGATACGCAGTATTTT | CASSKRAGTSEDTQYF
- | TRBJ2-5 | TRBV9 | - | TGTGCCAGCAGCGCCATCGGATCAGGGGGACTCCAAGAGACCCAGTACTTC | CASSAIGSGGLQETQYF
- | TRBJ1-2 | TRBV5-1 | TRBD1 | TGCGCCAGCAGCTTCCGACAGGGGGGCGCGTCTGGCTACACCTTC | CASSFRQGGASGYTF
- | TRBJ1-5 | TRBV28 | - | TGTGCCAGCAGTTTTAGGCAGCCTCCTTTTCCCCAGCATTTT | CASSFRQPPFPQHF
- | TRBJ2-1 | TRBV29-1 | - | TGCAGCGTTGAAGACCGGCCCCATGAGCAGTTCTTC | CSVEDRPHEQFF
- | TRBJ2-6 | TRBV29-1 | - | TGCAGCGCCTACTCCCGCTCCCGCTCTGGGGCCAACGTCCTGACTTTC | CSAYSRSRSGANVLTF
- | TRBJ1-4 | TRBV7-2 | - | TGTGCCAGCAGCCAGTTGACCCATGCAACTAATGAAAAACTGTTTTTT | CASSQLTHATNEKLFF
- | TRBJ1-5 | TRBV9 | - | TGTGCCAGCAGCGTAGACTTTCAGGGGAATCAGCCCCAGCATTTT | CASSVDFQGNQPQHF
- | TRBJ1-1 | TRBV5-1 | TRBD1 | TGCGCCAGCAGCTGGACAGGGGTGAACACTGAAGCTTTCTTT | CASSWTGVNTEAFF
few | TRBJ2-3 | TRBV13 | TRBD2 | TGTGCCAGCAGCTTAGGCCTAAGGGCGGGGGGGCAGGAAGATACGCAGTATTTT | CASSLGLRAGGQEDTQYF
- | TRBJ2-5 | TRBV7-7 | TRBD1 | TGTGCTAGCAGCACCGGGACAGTAAAGACCCAGTACTTC | CASSTGTVKTQYF
few | TRBJ1-6 | TRBV2 | - | TGTGCCAGCAGTCCCCCCGGGGTCGTATTAGATTCACCCCTCCACTTT | CASSPPGVVLDSPLHF
once | TRBJ2-3 | TRBV7-6 | TRBD1 | TGTGCCAGCAGCCAGTACAGGGGAAGCTCGCAGTATTTT | CASSQYRGSSQYF
- | TRBJ1-1 | TRBV9 | - | TGTGCCAGCAGTGCAAAGGGGAATGGTGCGGCTTTCTTT | CASSAKGNGAAFF
once | TRBJ1-5 | TRBV16 | - | TGTGCCAGCAGCCAATCGAGGGTTAGCAATCAGCCCCAGCATTTT | CASSQSRVSNQPQHF
- | TRBJ1-1 | TRBV7-6 | TRBD1 | TGTGCCAGCAGCTTGACAGGGCAAGGGACTGAAGCTTTCTTT | CASSLTGQGTEAFF
- | TRBJ1-2 | TRBV18 | TRBD1 | TGTGCCAGCTCACCCGGTGGGTCGACTTCCAGGGGGTATAACTATGGCTACACCTTC | CASSPGGSTSRGYNYGYTF
- | TRBJ1-2 | TRBV4-3 | TRBD1 | TGCGCCAGCAGCCAAGAGACAGGGTGGGCGAACAGGGGTAACTATGGCTACACCTTC | CASSQETGWANRGNYGYTF
- | TRBJ2-5 | TRBV11-2 | TRBD2 | TGTGCCAGCAGCTCCGGGACTAGCGGGGTAGGGGAGACCCAGTACTTC | CASSSGTSGVGETQYF
- | TRBJ2-1 | TRBV5-1 | TRBD1 | TGCGCCAGCAGCGTACAGGGGGCCAACAATGAGCAGTTCTTC | CASSVQGANNEQFF
- | TRBJ1-4 | TRBV6-6 | - | TGTGCCAGCAGTTATGGGGGGCAGAATGAAAAACTGTTTTTT | CASSYGGQNEKLFF
- | TRBJ1-2 | TRBV5-1 | - | TGCGCCAGCAGCTCGGCAGGGTCCAACTATGGCTACACCTTC | CASSSAGSNYGYTF
- | TRBJ2-3 | TRBV28 | - | TGTGCCAGCAATCCATTCGGGCGGGGCGGCACAGATACGCAGTATTTT | CASNPFGRGGTDTQYF
- | TRBJ2-7 | TRBV6-5 | - | TGTGCCAGCAGTTATGAAATCAGGGGATCCTACGAGCAGTACTTC | CASSYEIRGSYEQYF
- | TRBJ1-6 | TRBV4-1 | TRBD1 | TGCGCCAGCACCCCAGGGACAGGGGAATATTCACCCCTCCACTTT | CASTPGTGEYSPLHF
- | TRBJ2-1 | TRBV18 | - | TGTGCCAGCTCACCACGCAATAGACAATCGGCGATTTACAATGAGCAGTTCTTC | CASSPRNRQSAIYNEQFF
- | TRBJ1-5 | TRBV18 | - | TGTGCCAGCTCACCAACCCAGGGACAGCCCCAGCATTTT | CASSPTQGQPQHF
- | TRBJ1-2 | TRBV28 | - | TGTGCCAGCAGCCTAACTCAGGGAGTCTATGGCTACACCTTC | CASSLTQGVYGYTF